A single sample gave rise to the 21 T cell receptor beta chains below, sequenced in a study of metastatic and nonmetastatic thyroid tumors. TCRdb re-called the PCR reads via MiXCR. The sample lists some 10,000 clones; roughly 28% were seen once. No patient received treatment before thyroid surgery. The specimen sequenced was tumor tissue. The receptor source for this set is a female donor with papillary thyroid cancer or a benign thyroid nodule (not recorded which). Some clones in this sample may be carry-over from other donors' samples.

This clone was detected a few times. The rearrangement uses TRBV12-3 or TRBV12-4 and TRBJ1-6; 10 positions agree with TRBD1. The junction had 9 bases not matched to a gene; V was cut back by 6 bases and J by 10 bases. CDR3 length: 15 amino acids. The CDR3 DNA reads as TGTGCCAGCAGCTGGAGCGGGACAGGGGACTCACCCCTCCACTTT. Amino acid sequence: CASSWSGTGDSPLHF.

This clone has at least ten counts. The V gene is TRBV7-8, the J gene TRBJ1-4; D perhaps matches TRBD1 (5 bases). CDR3 length: 15 amino acids. V was trimmed by 3 bases and J by 8 bases, leaving 16 bases between them. The germline CDR1 and CDR2 sequences are SGHVS and FQNEAQ. The CDR3 region has the DNA TGTGCCAGCAGCTTTCGAGGGTATTGGGGGGAAAAACTGTTTTTT. It encodes CASSFRGYWGEKLFF. Combining the CDR3 with reference TRBV7-8 and TRBJ1-4 gives the whole variable domain GAGVSQSPRYKVAKRGQDVALRCDPISGHVSLFWYQQALGQGPEFLTYFQNEAQLDKSGLPSDRFFAERPEGSVSTLKIQRTQQEDSAVYLCASSFRGYWGEKLFFGSGTQLSVL.

With regard to this clone: This may arise from a read error, as a much more abundant clone is one base away. Other nucleotide sequences from this sample produce the same CDR3. The V and J genes are TRBV20-1 and TRBJ2-3; TRBD2 matches 9 bases. The V gene's germline CDR1 is DFQATT and CDR2 SNEGSKA (reference sequence). The V segment lost 1 base and the J segment 7 bases; nucleotides outside the gene matches: 9. The CDR3 is made up of 15 amino acids. CDR3 loop: CSARVLAGGPHTQYF. CDR3 nucleotides: TGCAGTGCTAGAGTATTGGCGGGAGGGCCGCATACGCAGTATTTT.

V is TRBV20-1 and J is TRBJ2-1; D unclear. Trimming took 0 bases from V and 7 from J, leaving 7 bases between them. CDR1 is DFQATT and CDR2 is SNEGSKA in the germline V gene (reference sequence). The CDR3 contains 12 residues. Here the CDR3 reads CSARDLGNEQFF. The CDR3 region has the DNA TGCAGTGCTAGAGATCTAGGTAATGAGCAGTTCTTC.

This clone turned up a few times. The chain combines TRBV28 with TRBJ1-2; unclear D gene. The CDR3 has 11 amino acids. Deletions cut 6 bases from V and 0 bases from J, with 2 bases between. Germline CDR1 reads MDHEN; CDR2 reads SYDVKM. In DNA, the CDR3 is TGTGCCAGCAGCACTAACTATGGCTACACCTTC. Its protein is CASSTNYGYTF.

This clone was counted ten times or more. This could be a read error, since a much larger clone is one nucleotide away. Other DNA variants within this sample encode the same CDR3. The genes are TRBV6-1 and TRBJ1-5; tentative D call: TRBD1 (6 bases). The CDR3 totals 15 residues. The germline CDR1 and CDR2 sequences are MNHNS and SASEGT. The CDR3 protein is CASSEEGGSNQPQHF. CDR3 bases: TGTGCCAGTAGTGAGGAGGGGGGTAGCAATCAGCCCCAGCATTTT.

The genes are TRBV6-1 and TRBJ2-5, with D possibly matching TRBD1 (6 bases). CDR3 length equals 14 residues. Germline assignment: CDR1 MNHNS and CDR2 SASEGT. With 9 bases removed from V and 4 bases from J, the gap between germline ends came to 18 bases. DNA of the CDR3: TGTGCCAGTCAAAACAGGGACCCGGGAGAGACCCAGTACTTC. Amino acid sequence: CASQNRDPGETQYF.

The CDR3 DNA follows: TGTGCCAGTAGCCCCCCTCTGGGGAGAGCGGTAACCTACGAGCAGTACTTC. Translation gives CASSPPLGRAVTYEQYF. The chain is built from TRBV12-3 or TRBV12-4 and TRBJ2-7; D may be TRBD2 (5 bases). V lost 9 bases to trimming and J lost 2 bases, with 26 bases between them. The CDR3 contains 17 residues.

Only a few counts were recorded for this clone. The chain couples TRBV19 to TRBJ2-1; D might be TRBD1 (5 bases). CDR1 and CDR2 (germline): LNHDA, SQIVND (reference sequence). Trimming stripped 3 bases from V and 9 bases from J, with 12 bases between. This CDR3 spans 13 amino acids. The CDR3, as DNA: TGTGCCAGTAGTATCACCCATCAGGGTGAGCAGTTCTTC. It translates to CASSITHQGEQFF.

This clone was seen a handful of times. This rearrangement joins TRBV6-1 to TRBJ1-2; D remains ambiguous. The CDR3 is 11 residues long. Per germline, CDR1 MNHNS and CDR2 SASEGT. V was trimmed by 3 bases and J by 4 bases, leaving 3 bases between them. CDR3 residues: CASSDIYGYTF. The CDR3, as DNA: TGTGCCAGCAGTGACATCTATGGCTACACCTTC.

This clone is labeled large. The rearrangement links TRBV19 to TRBJ2-2, with 8 nucleotides matching TRBD2. CDR1 is LNHDA, CDR2 SQIVND, per germline (reference sequence). CDR3 size: 15 residues. The J segment lost 0 bases and the V segment lost 4 bases, leaving 1 base of the junction unmatched. CDR3 nucleotide sequence: TGTGCCAGTAGTACGGGACTAGCGAACACCGGGGAGCTGTTTTTT. Translated, it gives CASSTGLANTGELFF. Supplemented by reference TRBV19 and TRBJ2-2, the full variable domain reads DGGITQSPKYLFRKEGQNVTLSCEQNLNHDAMYWYRQDPGQGLRLIYYSQIVNDFQKGDIAEGYSVSREKKESFPLTVTSAQKNPTAFYLCASSTGLANTGELFFGEGSRLTVL.

This clone was counted many times. This chain joins TRBV4-2 and TRBJ2-1; D could derive from TRBD1 or TRBD2 (5 bases each). The V and J ends lost 4 bases and 0 bases respectively, with 10 bases between them. Germline CDR1 LGHNA, CDR2 YNFKEQ. This CDR3 contains 15 residues. The CDR3 sequence is CASSPGTSSYNEQFF. The CDR3 DNA reads TGTGCCAGCAGCCCCGGGACGAGCTCCTACAATGAGCAGTTCTTC.

This clone has only a few counts. The chain has TRBV6-1 and TRBJ2-7; 7 bases are a match to TRBD1. The CDR3 length is 15 residues. Looked up from germline, CDR1 is MNHNS and CDR2 is SASEGT. The V segment lost 5 bases and the J segment 3 bases; nucleotides outside the gene matches: 10. This CDR3 reads CASSFTKGQNYEQYF. CDR3 bases: TGTGCCAGCAGTTTCACGAAGGGACAGAACTACGAGCAGTACTTC.

This clone is deemed large (0.1 to 1%). V and J are TRBV27 and TRBJ2-1, with a tentative D call TRBD2 (7 bases). Germline V gene lookup returns CDR1 MNHEY and CDR2 SMNVEV (reference sequence). Trimming cost V 4 bases and J 2 bases, with 21 bases left between them. CDR3 length: 18 residues. CDR3 in DNA: TGTGCCAGCAGTTGGGCTAGCGGACAGAGAAAGACCTACAATGAGCAGTTCTTC. It is translated as CASSWASGQRKTYNEQFF.

The chain joins TRBV6-4 to TRBJ2-7, with a possible D match to TRBD1 (6 bases). CDR3 length: 12 residues. Germline CDR1 and CDR2: MRHNA and SNTAGT. V was shortened by 7 bases and J by 3 bases, with 10 bases between the two germline ends. CDR3 loop: CASKGTFYEQYF. DNA for the CDR3: TGTGCCAGCAAGGGGACATTCTACGAGCAGTACTTC.

This clone came up a few times. The chain uses TRBV6-1 and TRBJ1-2; 7 bases are shared with TRBD1. The germline CDR1 and CDR2 sequences are MNHNS and SASEGT. V trimming: 6 bases; J trimming: 2 bases; junction bases outside the gene matches: 6. This CDR3 region has 14 residues. The CDR3 loop reads CASRPTGTNYGYTF. The CDR3 nucleotides are TGTGCCAGCAGGCCGACAGGGACCAACTATGGCTACACCTTC.

By proportion, this clone is medium-sized (0.01 to 0.1%). The rearrangement uses TRBV6-1 and TRBJ2-2; the D gene is possibly TRBD2 (5 bases). This CDR3 has 15 residues. Germline V CDR1 and CDR2: MNHNS, SASEGT. The V end lost 6 bases, the J end lost 2 bases, and 13 bases lay between the germline ends. CDR3 DNA: TGTGCCAGCAGCCTCATGGGAGTTAACACCGGGGAGCTGTTTTTT. Translation: CASSLMGVNTGELFF.

This clone is medium-sized in the sample. CDR3 protein: CASKQDRGSFYGYTF. The CDR3 DNA is TGTGCCAGCAAACAGGACAGGGGATCGTTCTATGGCTACACCTTC. The chain recombines TRBV2 with TRBJ1-2, with 9 bases lining up with TRBD1. Germline loops: CDR1 SNHLY, CDR2 FYNNEI. This CDR3 has 15 amino acids. V lost 7 bases, J lost 4 bases, and 10 bases stayed unmatched.

This clone was counted only a few times. This chain uses TRBV27 with TRBJ1-2; D is perhaps TRBD1 (5 bases). V shed 2 bases and J shed 8 bases, with 9 bases lying between them. Germline loops: CDR1 MNHEY, CDR2 SMNVEV (reference sequence). The CDR3 runs 12 residues. The CDR3 spells CASSLRGFGYTF. The CDR3 coding sequence is TGTGCCAGCAGTTTAAGGGGTTTCGGCTACACCTTC.

By sample fraction, this clone is medium-sized. This chain uses TRBV7-9 with TRBJ2-3, with D uncertain. Germline V gene sequence: CDR1 SEHNR, CDR2 FQNEAQ (reference sequence). The CDR3 runs to 12 residues. Trimming took off 3 bases at V and 6 bases at J, with 7 bases between the two ends. CDR3 loop: CASSFEWDTQYF. In DNA, the CDR3 is TGTGCCAGCAGCTTTGAGTGGGATACGCAGTATTTT.

The chain combines TRBV24-1 with TRBJ2-5; D is unresolved. Germline CDR1 and CDR2: KGHDR and SFDVKD. This CDR3 comprises 13 residues. V lost 2 bases to trimming and J lost 5 bases, with 8 bases between them. CDR3 residues: CATSDWAKETQYF. CDR3 DNA sequence: TGTGCCACCAGTGATTGGGCGAAGGAGACCCAGTACTTC.